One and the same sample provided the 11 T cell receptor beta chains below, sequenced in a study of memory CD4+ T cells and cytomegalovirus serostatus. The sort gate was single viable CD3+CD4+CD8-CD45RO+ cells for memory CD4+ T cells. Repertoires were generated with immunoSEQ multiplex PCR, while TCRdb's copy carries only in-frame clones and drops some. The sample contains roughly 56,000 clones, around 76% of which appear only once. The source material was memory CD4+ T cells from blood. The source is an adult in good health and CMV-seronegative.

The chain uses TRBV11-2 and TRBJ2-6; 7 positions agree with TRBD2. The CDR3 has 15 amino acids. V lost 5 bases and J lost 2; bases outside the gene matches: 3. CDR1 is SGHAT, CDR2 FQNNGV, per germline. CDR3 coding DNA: TGTGCCAGCAGCCTACGGGGGGCTGGGGCCAACGTCCTGACTTTC. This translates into CASSLRGAGANVLTF.

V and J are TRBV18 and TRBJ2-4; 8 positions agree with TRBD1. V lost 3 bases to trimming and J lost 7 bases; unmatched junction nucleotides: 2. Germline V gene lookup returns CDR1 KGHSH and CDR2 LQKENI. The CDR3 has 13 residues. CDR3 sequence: CASSPTGVNIQYF. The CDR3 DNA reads TGTGCCAGCTCACCGACAGGGGTCAACATTCAGTACTTC. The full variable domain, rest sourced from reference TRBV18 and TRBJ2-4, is NAGVMQNPRHLVRRRGQEARLRCSPMKGHSHVYWYRQLPEEGLKFMVYLQKENIIDESGMPKERFSAEFPKEGPSILRIQQVVRGDSAAYFCASSPTGVNIQYFGAGTRLSVL.

This CDR3 reads CASSLSGQGKQPQHF. CDR3 coding DNA: TGTGCCAGCAGCCTCTCGGGACAGGGGAAGCAGCCCCAGCATTTT. This chain connects TRBV7-2 to TRBJ1-5; 10 bases line up with TRBD1. The CDR3 contains 15 residues. The V and J ends lost 5 bases and 7 bases, in that order; junction bases with no gene match: 8. Germline V gene sequence: CDR1 SGHTA, CDR2 FQGNSA.

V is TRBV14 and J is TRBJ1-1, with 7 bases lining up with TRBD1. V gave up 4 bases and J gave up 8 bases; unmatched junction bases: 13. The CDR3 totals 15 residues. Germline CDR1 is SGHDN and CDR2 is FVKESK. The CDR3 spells CASSPWTGPGSEAFF. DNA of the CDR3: TGTGCCAGCAGCCCGTGGACAGGCCCAGGGTCCGAAGCTTTCTTT.

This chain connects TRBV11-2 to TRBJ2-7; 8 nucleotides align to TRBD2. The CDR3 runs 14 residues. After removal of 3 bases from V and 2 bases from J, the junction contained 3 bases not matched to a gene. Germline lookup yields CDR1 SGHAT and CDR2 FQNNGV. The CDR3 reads CASSFSGAAYEQYF. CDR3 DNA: TGTGCCAGCAGCTTTAGCGGGGCCGCCTACGAGCAGTACTTC.

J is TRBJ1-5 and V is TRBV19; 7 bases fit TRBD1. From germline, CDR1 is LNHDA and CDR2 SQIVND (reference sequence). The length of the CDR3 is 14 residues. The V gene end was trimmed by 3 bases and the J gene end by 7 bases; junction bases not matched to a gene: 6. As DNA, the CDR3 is TGTGCCAGTAGTATTGGTCAAGGGGGCCAGCCCCAGCATTTT. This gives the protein CASSIGQGGQPQHF.

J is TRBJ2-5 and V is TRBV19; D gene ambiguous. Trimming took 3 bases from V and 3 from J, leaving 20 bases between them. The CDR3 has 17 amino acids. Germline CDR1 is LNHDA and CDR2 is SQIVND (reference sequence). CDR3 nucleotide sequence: TGTGCCAGTAGTATCTTGGCGTGGGTGGAACGGGAAGAGACCCAGTACTTC. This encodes CASSILAWVEREETQYF.

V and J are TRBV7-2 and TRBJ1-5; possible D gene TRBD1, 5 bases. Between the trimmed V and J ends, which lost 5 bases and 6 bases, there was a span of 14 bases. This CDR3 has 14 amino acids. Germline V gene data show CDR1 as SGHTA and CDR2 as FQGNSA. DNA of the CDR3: TGTGCCAGCAGCCCCACGCCCGGGGGTCAGCCCCAGCATTTT. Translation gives CASSPTPGGQPQHF. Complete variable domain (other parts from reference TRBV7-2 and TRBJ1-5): GAGVSQSPSNKVTEKGKDVELRCDPISGHTALYWYRQSLGQGLEFLIYFQGNSAPDKSGLPSDRFSAERTGGSVSTLTIQRTQQEDSAVYLCASSPTPGGQPQHFGDGTRLSIL.

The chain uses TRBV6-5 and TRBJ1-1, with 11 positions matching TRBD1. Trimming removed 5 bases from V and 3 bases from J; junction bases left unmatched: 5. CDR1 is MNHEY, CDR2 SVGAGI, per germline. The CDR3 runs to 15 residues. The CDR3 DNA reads TGTGCCAGCAGTGGACAGGGGGCTGGTGACACTGAAGCTTTCTTT. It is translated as CASSGQGAGDTEAFF.

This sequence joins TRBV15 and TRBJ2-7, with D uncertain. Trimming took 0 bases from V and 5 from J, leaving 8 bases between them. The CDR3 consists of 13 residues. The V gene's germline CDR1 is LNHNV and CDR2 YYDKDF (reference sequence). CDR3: CATSRDLGNEQYF. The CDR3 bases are TGTGCCACCAGCAGAGATTTAGGAAACGAGCAGTACTTC. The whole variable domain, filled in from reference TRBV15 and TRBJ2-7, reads DAMVIQNPRYQVTQFGKPVTLSCSQTLNHNVMYWYQQKSSQAPKLLFHYYDKDFNNEADTPDNFQSRRPNTSFCFLDIRSPGLGDTAMYLCATSRDLGNEQYFGPGTRLTVT.

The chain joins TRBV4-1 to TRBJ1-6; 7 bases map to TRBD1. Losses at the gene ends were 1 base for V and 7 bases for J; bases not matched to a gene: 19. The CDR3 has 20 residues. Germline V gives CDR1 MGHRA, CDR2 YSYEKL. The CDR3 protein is CASSQVGKGALLLRNSPLHF. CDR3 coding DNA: TGCGCCAGCAGCCAAGTCGGAAAGGGGGCCCTTCTCCTTCGGAATTCACCCCTCCACTTT.